The rows below give T cell receptor beta chains drawn from one sample of a study of cytomegalovirus exposure and HLA in healthy donors. The repertoire was sequenced with immunoSEQ multiplex PCR; TCRdb's copy has only in-frame clones and lacks some. The data show 140,000 to 150,000 clones, with roughly 79% seen just once and 1.5% to 2% held by the top ten. The sequenced material came from PBMCs. The origin of the receptors is a woman aged 25 to 45 in good health and CMV-seronegative. The CDR3 runs from the conserved cysteine through the conserved F or W. Each record gives: V gene, CDR3 length, J gene, clone size, D gene, CDR3 protein, CDR3 DNA. The D gene is left open where the match is weak. Expanded clones get a size class; other rows say once, few or many, or leave the size out.

>TRBV15|16|TRBJ2-7|.|.
CATSSDLRTASYEQYF
TGTGCCACCAGCAGTGACTTGAGGACAGCCTCCTACGAGCAGTACTTC
>TRBV2|13|TRBJ1-1|.|TRBD1
CASKGQGYTEAFF
TGTGCCAGCAAAGGACAGGGGTACACTGAAGCTTTCTTT
>TRBV6-5|16|TRBJ2-5|.|TRBD2
CASSSPPGGSMWAQYF
TGTGCCAGCAGTTCTCCCCCCGGGGGGAGTATGTGGGCCCAGTACTTC
>TRBV9|15|TRBJ1-1|.|TRBD1
CASSSRTGEDTEAFF
TGTGCCAGCAGCTCACGGACAGGGGAGGACACTGAAGCTTTCTTT
>TRBV28|14|TRBJ1-2|.|TRBD1
CASSLATGSHGYTF
TGTGCCAGCAGTTTAGCGACAGGGTCTCATGGCTACACCTTC
>TRBV19|16|TRBJ2-4|few|.
CASSIGGKGALNIQYF
TGTGCCAGTAGTATAGGCGGGAAGGGCGCCCTGAACATTCAGTACTTC
>TRBV6-4|14|TRBJ2-3|.|TRBD2
CASSGLAGGDTQYF
TGTGCCAGCAGTGGACTAGCGGGGGGAGATACGCAGTATTTT
>TRBV18|14|TRBJ2-7|.|.
CASSPLDSSYEQYF
TGTGCCAGCTCACCCTTGGACTCATCCTACGAGCAGTACTTC
>TRBV5-1|16|TRBJ1-1|few|.
CASSFGPGRANTEAFF
.
>TRBV14|15|TRBJ1-2|.|TRBD1
CASSPWTGTGYGYTF
TGTGCCAGCAGCCCTTGGACAGGGACGGGCTATGGCTACACCTTC
>TRBV27|17|TRBJ2-2|.|TRBD1
CASSLFGTVHNTGELFF
TGTGCCAGCAGTTTGTTTGGGACAGTTCATAACACCGGGGAGCTGTTTTTT
>TRBV29-1|19|TRBJ1-1|.|TRBD1
CSVRTGVMGSPTLGAEAFF
TGCAGCGTTAGGACAGGGGTGATGGGTAGTCCCACACTTGGGGCTGAAGCTTTCTTT
>TRBV19|16|TRBJ2-7|.|TRBD1
CASSILMGQGGYEQYF
TGTGCCAGTAGTATCTTAATGGGACAGGGAGGATACGAGCAGTACTTC
>TRBV7-2|18|TRBJ1-3|few|TRBD1
CASSPTTPGTGIGNTIYF
TGTGCCAGCAGCCCAACAACCCCCGGGACAGGGATTGGAAACACCATATATTTT